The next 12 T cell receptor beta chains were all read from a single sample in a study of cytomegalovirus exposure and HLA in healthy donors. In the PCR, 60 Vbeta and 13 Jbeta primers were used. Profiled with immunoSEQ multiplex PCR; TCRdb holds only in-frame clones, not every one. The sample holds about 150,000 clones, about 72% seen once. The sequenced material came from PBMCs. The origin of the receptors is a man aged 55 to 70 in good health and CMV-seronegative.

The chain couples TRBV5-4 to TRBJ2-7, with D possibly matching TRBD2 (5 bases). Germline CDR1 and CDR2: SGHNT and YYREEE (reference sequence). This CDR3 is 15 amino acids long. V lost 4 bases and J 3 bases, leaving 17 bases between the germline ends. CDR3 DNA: TGTGCCAGCAGCCGGAACGGGGAGAAGTACTACGAGCAGTACTTC. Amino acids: CASSRNGEKYYEQYF.

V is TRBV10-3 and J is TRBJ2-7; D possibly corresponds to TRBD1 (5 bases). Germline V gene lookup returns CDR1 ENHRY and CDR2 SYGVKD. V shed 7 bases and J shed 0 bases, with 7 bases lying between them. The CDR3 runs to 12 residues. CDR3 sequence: CAIKDSSYEQYF. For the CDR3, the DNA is TGTGCCATCAAAGACAGCTCCTACGAGCAGTACTTC.

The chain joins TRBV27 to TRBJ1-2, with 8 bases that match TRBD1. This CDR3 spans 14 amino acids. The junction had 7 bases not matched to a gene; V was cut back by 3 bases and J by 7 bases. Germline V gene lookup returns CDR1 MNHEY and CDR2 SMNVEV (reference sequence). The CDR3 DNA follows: TGTGCCAGCAGTTTGGGGCAGGGGGCATTTGGCTACACCTTC. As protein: CASSLGQGAFGYTF.

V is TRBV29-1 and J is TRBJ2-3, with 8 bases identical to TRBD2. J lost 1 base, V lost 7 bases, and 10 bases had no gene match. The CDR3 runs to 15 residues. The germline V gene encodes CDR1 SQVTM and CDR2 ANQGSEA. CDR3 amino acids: CSAHLRAGGTDTQYF. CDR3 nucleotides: TGCAGCGCCCACCTTAGAGCGGGAGGCACAGATACGCAGTATTTT.

The CDR3 nucleotides are TGTGCCAGCAGTAAGACTAGCGGGAGGGTCCACGAGCAGTACTTC. Its protein is CASSKTSGRVHEQYF. The chain links TRBV6-1 to TRBJ2-7, with 14 bases that match TRBD2. There are 15 residues in the CDR3. Unmatched junction bases numbered 5, after V lost 5 bases and J lost 5 bases. Germline loops: CDR1 MNHNS, CDR2 SASEGT.

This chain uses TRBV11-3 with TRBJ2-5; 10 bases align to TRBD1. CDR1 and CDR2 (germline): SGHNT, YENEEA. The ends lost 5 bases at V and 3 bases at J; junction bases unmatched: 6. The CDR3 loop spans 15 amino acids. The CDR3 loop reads CASSPGQGNKETQYF. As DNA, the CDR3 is TGTGCCAGCAGCCCGGGACAGGGGAACAAAGAGACCCAGTACTTC.

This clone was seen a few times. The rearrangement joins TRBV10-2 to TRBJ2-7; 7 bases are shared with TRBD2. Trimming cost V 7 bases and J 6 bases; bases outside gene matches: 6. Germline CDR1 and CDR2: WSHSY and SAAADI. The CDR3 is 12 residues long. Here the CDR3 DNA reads TGCGCCAGCACTCGGGACTACAGCGAGCAGTACTTC. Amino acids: CASTRDYSEQYF.

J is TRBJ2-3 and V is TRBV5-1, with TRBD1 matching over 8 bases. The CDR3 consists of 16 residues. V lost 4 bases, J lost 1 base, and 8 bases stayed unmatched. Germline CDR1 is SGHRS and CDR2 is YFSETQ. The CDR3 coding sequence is TGCGCCAGCAGCCCAGGACAGGGCCTAGGCACAGATACGCAGTATTTT. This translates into CASSPGQGLGTDTQYF.

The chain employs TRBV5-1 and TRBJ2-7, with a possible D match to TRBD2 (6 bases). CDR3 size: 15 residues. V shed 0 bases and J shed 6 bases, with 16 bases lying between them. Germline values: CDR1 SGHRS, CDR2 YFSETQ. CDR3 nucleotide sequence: TGCGCCAGCAGCTTGGGGCCGGGAGCCATGGGCGAGCAGTACTTC. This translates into CASSLGPGAMGEQYF.

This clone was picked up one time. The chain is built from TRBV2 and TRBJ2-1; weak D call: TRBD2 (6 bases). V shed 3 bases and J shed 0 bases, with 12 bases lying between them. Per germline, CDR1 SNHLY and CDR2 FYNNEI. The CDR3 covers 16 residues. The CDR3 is CASSEKGLSSYNEQFF. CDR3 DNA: TGTGCCAGCAGTGAGAAAGGACTAAGCTCCTACAATGAGCAGTTCTTC.

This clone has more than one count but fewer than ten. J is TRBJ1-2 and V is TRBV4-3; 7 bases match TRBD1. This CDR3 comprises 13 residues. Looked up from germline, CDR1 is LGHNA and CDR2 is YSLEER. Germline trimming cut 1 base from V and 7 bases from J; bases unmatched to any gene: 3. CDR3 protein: CASSQGQGSGYTF. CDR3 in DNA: TGCGCCAGCAGCCAAGGACAGGGCTCTGGCTACACCTTC.

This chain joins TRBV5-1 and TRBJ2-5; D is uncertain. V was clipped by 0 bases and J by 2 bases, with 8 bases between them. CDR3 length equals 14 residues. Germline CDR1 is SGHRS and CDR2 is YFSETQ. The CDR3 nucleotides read TGCGCCAGCAGCTTGGTCGTGTTTCAAGAGACCCAGTACTTC. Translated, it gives CASSLVVFQETQYF. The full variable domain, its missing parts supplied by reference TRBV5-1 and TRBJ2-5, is KAGVTQTPRYLIKTRGQQVTLSCSPISGHRSVSWYQQTPGQGLQFLFEYFSETQRNKGNFPGRFSGRQFSNSRSEMNVSTLELGDSALYLCASSLVVFQETQYFGPGTRLLVL.